Following are 28 T cell receptor delta chains from one sample sequenced in a study of gamma-delta chains in newborns, infants, children (dated by TCRdb to the late 2010s). Sequencer: Illumina MiSeq. Public reads were reanalyzed in TCRdb with CATT, and rows carrying the same DNA were merged afterwards. This sample holds 2,000 or so delta-chain clones; around 1% were observed only once. Together, the top ten hold about 14% of the sample. What was sequenced was blood. These receptors all come from a child who was a newborn, infant or young child, either healthy, febrile or measles-vaccinated (not recorded which).

Regarding this clone: The protein in TCRdb stems from a much larger clone and differs at residue 9 from this DNA's translation, likely a read error; here the protein is translated from the DNA. The V call is TRDV2, the J call TRDJ3, with 7 bases fitting TRDD3. This CDR3 comprises 18 residues. In germline, CDR1 is GEAIGNYY, CDR2 EKD. The ends lost 0 bases at V and 2 bases at J; junction bases unmatched: 6. The CDR3 is CACDTLLGGTWDTRQMFF. DNA of the CDR3: TGTGCCTGTGACACCTTGCTGGGGGGTACCTGGGACACCCGACAGATGTTTTTC.

This clone has a handful of counts. This sequence joins TRDV2 and TRDJ3, with 11 bases lining up with TRDD3. The germline CDR1 and CDR2 sequences are GEAIGNYY and EKD. V shed 2 bases, J shed 2 bases, and the junction held 4 bases outside the gene matches. The CDR3 has 18 residues. For the CDR3, the DNA is TGTGCCTGTGACATTGTACTGGGGGATACCTGGGACACCCGACAGATGTTTTTC. It encodes CACDIVLGDTWDTRQMFF.

Comments on this clone: An end of the junction differs from the germline gene, which may be a read error. Other DNA sequences in this sample translate to the same CDR3. V gene TRDV2 combines with J gene TRDJ3; perhaps TRDD3 as D (6 bases). The CDR3 has 19 amino acids. Germline V gives CDR1 GEAIGNYY, CDR2 EKD. The CDR3: CACDTVAGGHSWDTRQMFF. CDR3 coding DNA: TGTGCCTGCGACACCGTCGCCGGGGGACACTCCTGGGACACTCGACAGATGTTTTTC.

A remark on this clone: Just one base apart from a much larger clone, this may be a read error. The genes are TRDV2 and TRDJ3; 9 nucleotides line up with TRDD2. Germline CDR1 GEAIGNYY, CDR2 EKD. The CDR3 spans 20 residues. In DNA, the CDR3 is TGTGCCTGTAGGGCCTTCCTACGAGGGATCCAGACCTGGGACGCCCGACAGATGTTTTTC. Translated, it gives CACRAFLRGIQTWDARQMFF.

This clone was seen a few times. A much larger clone is a single base away; this may be a read error. The sample carries other DNA sequences with the same CDR3. The chain is built from TRDV2 and TRDJ1; possible D gene TRDD3, 5 bases. Germline CDR1 and CDR2: GEAIGNYY and EKD. This CDR3 contains 16 residues. The CDR3 reads CACDTRRGQYTDKLIF. The DNA of the CDR3 is TGCGCCTGTGACACGAGGAGGGGACAGTACACCGATAAACTCATCTTT.

This clone showed up just a few times. A much larger clone is a single base away; this may be a read error. Other nucleotide sequences in the sample specify the same CDR3. Written as DNA, the CDR3 is TGTGCCTGTGACATGAACCGGGGTGTCCCTGGTACTTTGACAGCACAACTCTTCTTT. Translating gives CACDMNRGVPGTLTAQLFF. The chain is built from TRDV2 and TRDJ2; no definite D call. CDR3 length equals 19 residues. V lost 2 bases, J lost 0 bases, and 21 bases lay in between. Germline V CDR1 and CDR2: GEAIGNYY, EKD.

This clone was counted a few times. A much larger clone differs by one base, so this may be a read error. Additional DNA sequences in this sample encode the identical CDR3. The genes are TRDV2 and TRDJ3, with 10 nucleotides matching TRDD3. Germline V gene sequence: CDR1 GEAIGNYY, CDR2 EKD. The CDR3 spans 17 residues. The CDR3 nucleotides read TGTGCCTGTGACACCACTGGGGGATCCTGGGACACCCGACAGATGTTCTTC. Its protein product is CACDTTGGSWDTRQMFF.

This rearrangement joins TRDV2 to TRDJ1, with TRDD3 identical over 7 bases. The V segment lost 0 bases and the J segment 3 bases; nucleotides outside the gene matches: 3. The CDR3 has 14 residues. Germline lookup yields CDR1 GEAIGNYY and CDR2 EKD. The CDR3 sequence is CACDTVGYSDKLIF. The CDR3 bases are TGTGCCTGTGACACCGTGGGATACTCCGATAAACTCATCTTT.

Concerning this clone itself: Possible read error: a much larger clone is one base away. Other DNA variants within this sample encode the same CDR3. V and J are TRDV2 and TRDJ3; the D gene is possibly TRDD3 (5 bases). Per the germline V gene, CDR1 is GEAIGNYY and CDR2 is EKD. CDR3 length: 18 residues. V shed 4 bases and J shed 0 bases, with 15 bases lying between them. CDR3 sequence: CACDTVWGTSWDTRQMFF. In DNA, the CDR3 is TGTGCCTGTGATACCGTGTGGGGCACCTCCTGGGACACCCGACAGATGTTTTTC.

This clone was detected only a few times. Just one base apart from a much larger clone, this may be a read error. The chain carries TRDV2 and TRDJ3; TRDD3 agrees at 10 bases. CDR1 and CDR2 (germline): GEAIGNYY, EKD. The CDR3 is 19 residues long. DNA of the CDR3: TGTGCCTGTGTATTACTGGGGGATCCGAGCTCCCGGGACACCCGACAGATGTTTTTC. As protein: CACVLLGDPSSRDTRQMFF.

As for this clone: A clone one base away is much larger, so this may be a read error. The same CDR3 also results from other DNA sequences found in this sample. This chain links TRDV2 with TRDJ3, with 12 bases that match TRDD3. The CDR3 runs to 21 residues. CDR1 and CDR2 (germline): GEAIGNYY, EKD. CDR3 residues: CACDRLLGDTYSSWDTRQMFF. In DNA, the CDR3 is TGTGCCTGTGACCGATTACTGGGGGATACTTATAGCTCCTGGGACACCCGACAGATGTTCTTC.

This clone was seen a handful of times. This DNA's translation and the protein TCRdb lists, from a much larger clone, do not match at residue 3, likely due to a read error; the protein shown is translated from the DNA. The V gene is TRDV2, the J gene TRDJ3; a weak D match, TRDD3 (6 bases). The germline V gene encodes CDR1 GEAIGNYY and CDR2 EKD. This CDR3 contains 18 residues. CDR3 sequence (DNA): TGTGCCTATGACACCGTCGGGGGGAGCTCCTGGGACACCCGACAGATGTTTTTC. It yields the protein CAYDTVGGSSWDTRQMFF.

By proportion, this clone is large (0.1 to 1%). Other DNA sequences within the sample encode an identical CDR3. The chain is built from TRDV2 and TRDJ1; no definite D call. V was cut by 0 bases and J by 2 bases, with 6 bases left in between. The length of the CDR3 is 13 residues. The germline V gene encodes CDR1 GEAIGNYY and CDR2 EKD. The CDR3 nucleotides read TGTGCCTGTGACACCTGGGAAACCGATAAACTCATCTTT. Translation gives CACDTWETDKLIF.

Worth noting for this clone: This likely traces to a read error, being one base from a far larger clone. This chain uses TRDV2 with TRDJ3; 13 bases are shared with TRDD3. The germline gives CDR1 GEAIGNYY, CDR2 EKD. The CDR3 loop spans 20 amino acids. The CDR3 region is CACDTYWGIRSSWGTRQMFF. In DNA, the CDR3 is TGTGCCTGTGACACGTACTGGGGGATACGGAGCTCCTGGGGCACCCGACAGATGTTTTTC.

With respect to this clone: The protein that TCRdb holds for this DNA derives from a much larger clone and differs from the translated DNA at residue 11, which likely indicates a read error; the protein shown here is translated from the DNA. The chain combines TRDV2 with TRDJ2; D is undetermined. CDR3 length equals 15 residues. From germline, CDR1 is GEAIGNYY and CDR2 EKD. CDR3 coding DNA: TGTGCCTGTGACAGGTTAAGGGAATCGACAACACAACTCTTCTTT. Translating gives CACDRLRESTTQLFF.

This clone has a handful of counts. TCRdb's listed protein matches a much larger clone and diverges from this DNA's translation at residue 7, likely through a read error; the protein shown comes from the DNA. V and J are TRDV2 and TRDJ3; D is ambiguous. The CDR3 is 17 amino acids. The V end lost 0 bases, the J end lost 0 bases, and 8 bases lay between the germline ends. Germline-derived CDR1 and CDR2 are GEAIGNYY and EKD. The CDR3 DNA follows: TGTGCCTGTGACACCTGGGAGAGCTCCTGGGACACCCGACAGATGTTTTTC. Its protein product is CACDTWESSWDTRQMFF.

This clone ranks as medium-sized. The rearrangement joins TRDV2 to TRDJ3; 12 bases are a match to TRDD3. This CDR3 has 20 residues. Looked up from germline, CDR1 is GEAIGNYY and CDR2 is EKD. Trimming took 3 bases from V and 2 from J; bases not matched to a gene: 10. The CDR3, as DNA: TGTGCCTGTGACCCTCTGTACTGGGGGATACAGGCCTGGGACACCCGACAGATGTTTTTC. It specifies CACDPLYWGIQAWDTRQMFF.

This clone was recorded a few times. A much larger clone sits a single nucleotide away, making a read error possible. The chain recombines TRDV2 with TRDJ3, with D unclear. CDR3 length: 20 amino acids. Trimming stripped 0 bases from V and 0 bases from J, with 17 bases between. Per the germline V gene, CDR1 is GEAIGNYY and CDR2 is EKD. CDR3: CACDTLTEGHSSWDTRQMFF. The CDR3 DNA sequence: TGTGCCTGTGACACCCTTACTGAGGGACACAGCTCCTGGGACACCCGACAGATGTTTTTC.

This clone was found a few times. Translating this DNA gives a protein that differs at residue 12 from the TCRdb one, which belongs to a much larger clone; a read error is likely, and the protein shown is this translation. V is TRDV2 and J is TRDJ2; TRDD3 aligns across 8 bases. CDR3 length: 16 residues. Germline CDR1 reads GEAIGNYY; CDR2 reads EKD. In DNA, the CDR3 is TGCGCCTGTGACACGGTGGGGGATGCTTTGACAACACAACTCTTCTTT. Translated: CACDTVGDALTTQLFF.

This clone showed up just a few times. Other DNA sequences in the sample encode the same CDR3. This chain joins TRDV2 and TRDJ1, with a weak D call TRDD3 (5 bases). Trimming removed 0 bases at V and 0 bases at J, with 10 bases between. The CDR3 loop spans 15 amino acids. CDR1 and CDR2 from the germline V gene are GEAIGNYY and EKD. The CDR3: CACDTGAGDTDKLIF. The CDR3 DNA sequence: TGTGCCTGTGACACCGGTGCGGGGGACACCGATAAACTCATCTTT.

As concerns this clone: A much larger clone lies a single base off, so this may be a read error. This chain joins TRDV2 and TRDJ3; 9 positions match TRDD3. From germline, CDR1 is GEAIGNYY and CDR2 EKD. CDR3 length: 17 residues. The CDR3: CARDYWGSSWDTRQMFF. DNA of the CDR3: TGTGCCCGTGACTACTGGGGGAGCTCCTGGGACACCCGACAGATGTTTTTC.

To note about this clone: It may be a read error: a sequence one base away is much more abundant. This specimen includes other DNA sequences encoding the same CDR3. This chain joins TRDV2 and TRDJ3, with 10 bases that match TRDD3. The V segment lost 7 bases and the J segment 0 bases; nucleotides outside the gene matches: 11. This CDR3 has 19 amino acids. Germline CDR1 GEAIGNYY, CDR2 EKD. The CDR3 coding sequence is TGTGCCTGCGACTTACTGGGGGATTGGAGCTCCTGGGACACCCGACAGATGTTTTTC. As protein: CACDLLGDWSSWDTRQMFF.

This clone was seen a handful of times. The protein TCRdb lists belongs to a much larger clone and differs from this DNA's translation at residue 12, which points to a read error; the protein shown is made from the DNA. The chain has TRDV2 and TRDJ2; 10 nucleotides match TRDD3. Germline values: CDR1 GEAIGNYY, CDR2 EKD. CDR3 length: 15 amino acids. This CDR3 is CACDILGDLTARLFF. The DNA for the CDR3 is TGTGCCTGTGACATACTGGGGGATTTGACAGCACGACTCTTCTTT.

Only a few counts were recorded for this clone. TCRdb attributes to this sequence the protein of a much larger clone, which differs from the DNA translation at residue 15; a read error is likely, and the protein displayed is translated from the DNA. This sequence joins TRDV2 and TRDJ3; D is possibly TRDD3 (5 bases). The CDR3 spans 18 residues. Germline lookup yields CDR1 GEAIGNYY and CDR2 EKD. CDR3 amino acids: CACDSAGPSSWDTRRMFF. CDR3 DNA sequence: TGTGCCTGTGACAGCGCCGGGCCCAGCTCCTGGGACACCCGACGGATGTTTTTC.

Judged by abundance, this clone is large (0.1 to 1%). This sample also contains other DNA sequences that code for the same CDR3. This chain joins TRDV2 and TRDJ3; 7 nucleotides agree with TRDD3. Germline CDR1 GEAIGNYY, CDR2 EKD. This CDR3 comprises 17 residues. Trimming took 0 bases from V and 0 from J; bases not matched to a gene: 1. The CDR3, as DNA: TGTGCCTGTGACACCTGGGGGAGCTCCTGGGACACCCGACAGATGTTTTTC. Residues: CACDTWGSSWDTRQMFF.

This clone turned up a few times. A clone one base away is much larger, so this may be a read error. The chain employs TRDV2 and TRDJ3; 13 bases map to TRDD3. J gave up 2 bases and V 2 bases, and 8 bases lay outside the gene matches. This CDR3 contains 20 residues. Looked up from germline, CDR1 is GEAIGNYY and CDR2 is EKD. The CDR3 protein is CACDMPLTGGYAWDTRQMFF. CDR3 nucleotide sequence: TGTGCCTGTGACATGCCCCTTACTGGGGGATACGCCTGGGACACCCGACAGATGTTTTTC.

Notes on this clone: The protein in TCRdb stems from a much larger clone and differs at residue 11 from this DNA's translation, likely a read error; here the protein is translated from the DNA. The rearrangement joins TRDV2 to TRDJ1; 12 positions agree with TRDD3. V gave up 0 bases and J gave up 4 bases; unmatched junction bases: 5. The CDR3 sequence is 16 residues long. From germline, CDR1 is GEAIGNYY and CDR2 EKD. CDR3 sequence (DNA): TGTGCCTGTGACACCGGCTGGGGGATACGCATCGATAAACTCATCTTT. Amino acids: CACDTGWGIRIDKLIF.

Remarks on this clone: A read error likely explains this, since a far larger clone differs by one base. The identical CDR3 is also encoded by other nucleotide sequences in the sample. This chain connects TRDV2 to TRDJ3; 12 bases line up with TRDD3. The CDR3 is made up of 21 amino acids. CDR1 and CDR2 (germline): GEAIGNYY, EKD. Here the CDR3 reads CACDTVRTGGYKAWDTRQMFF. The DNA for the CDR3 is TGTGCCTGCGACACCGTACGTACTGGGGGATACAAAGCCTGGGACACCCGACAGATGTTTTTC.